This record looks at one T cell receptor (beta chain) sequence and its context. Repertoires were generated with immunoSEQ multiplex PCR, while TCRdb's copy carries only in-frame clones and drops some. The sample records approximately 94,000 clones, under 90% being singletons. The sample is drawn from a study of radiation and T cells in renal cell carcinoma. Time point of the sample: baseline pretreatment blood. Indicated treatment: 15 Gy SBRT to primary tumor, nephrectomy 4 weeks later. The CDR3 runs to 15 residues. CDR1 and CDR2 from the germline V gene are LGHNA and YNFKEQ. V was cut by 2 bases and J by 1 base, with 12 bases left in between.

The sequence came from a man between 60 and 75 years old with renal cell carcinoma. Sample: blood, taken from a patient whose treatment included radiotherapy and nephrectomy. The genes are TRBV4-2 and TRBJ2-7; D might be TRBD2 (5 bases). This CDR3 is CASSQIVAQSYEQYF. The DNA for the CDR3 is TGTGCCAGCAGCCAAATCGTAGCGCAGTCCTACGAGCAGTACTTC.